This TCR beta chain appears in the sequencing data of a study of a mutant IDH1 vaccine in newly diagnosed glioma. Study at large: Investigators started vaccination 4-6 weeks after radiotherapy alone, or with temozolomide cycles.

Findings and caveats of the study: Pseudoprogression seemed unlinked to shifts in top peripheral T cell clonotypes.

The time point was: week 35, safety follow-up. Vaccine doses each comprised 300 ug of mutant IDH1 20-mer peptide, with topical imiquimod. Patients, over weeks 1, 3, 5, 7, 11, 15, 19 and 23, received a total of eight vaccinations. New WHO grade 3 or 4 IDH1-mutant, ATRX-lost astrocytomas were present in all donors. A remark on this clone: Antigen unknown.

The CDR3 consists of 15 residues. The germline CDR1 and CDR2 sequences are SGHRS and YFSETQ. With 0 bases removed from V and 1 base from J, the gap between germline ends came to 10 bases. Libraries were prepared by immunoSEQ multiplex PCR; TCRdb keeps only in-frame clonotypes and omits some of them. The repertoire holds around 70,000 clones, with less than 90% as singletons. This sample comprised PBMCs, obtained from a glioma patient whose treatment included an IDH1 peptide vaccine. This chain uses TRBV5-1 with TRBJ1-1; D gene ambiguous. This receptor was taken from a man younger than 35 with glioma. The CDR3: CASSLADVSNTEAFF. The CDR3 DNA follows: TGCGCCAGCAGCTTGGCCGATGTTTCGAACACTGAAGCTTTCTTT.